The present entry profiles one T cell receptor (beta chain) with its context. Its antigen is unknown. This sample is drawn from a study of identical twins. Study-wide results and caveats: For monozygotic twins, models underestimated out-of-frame TCR alpha sharing. Out-of-frame alpha sequences common to twins were enriched for low generation probability. Because invariant MAIT and iNKT cells could be present, zero-insertion analyses could be partly confounded.

TCRdb used MiXCR to reprocess the 5' RACE reads, holding one entry per CDR3 protein. This sample carries roughly 540,000 distinct CDR3 sequences, roughly 21% of them seen once, and the ten largest clones take about 0.91%. The V and J ends lost 4 bases and 3 bases, in that order; junction bases with no gene match: 5. From germline, CDR1 is SNHLY and CDR2 FYNNEI. There are 15 residues in the CDR3. These data were also reused for a study on T cells expressing NK-cell markers. That study reports: The study found dominant NKG2C+ clonotypes at roughly 1.0-8% of CD8+ T cells in six donors.

The rearrangement uses TRBV2 and TRBJ2-2, with 7 bases lining up with TRBD1. The receptor's source is a woman aged 18-30 years in good health. Sequenced input: CD4+ T cells sorted from blood. The CDR3 DNA reads TGTGCCAGCAGTGCAGTGACAGGGTACACCGGGGAGCTGTTTTTT. The encoded protein is CASSAVTGYTGELFF. Based on the CDR3 plus reference TRBV2 and TRBJ2-2, the full variable domain is EPEVTQTPSHQVTQMGQEVILRCVPISNHLYFYWYRQILGQKVEFLVSFYNNEISEKSEIFDDQFSVERPDGSNFTLKIRSTKLEDSAMYFCASSAVTGYTGELFFGEGSRLTVL.